Detailed here is one T cell receptor (beta chain). As yet, its antigen is unknown. TCR alpha and TCR beta cDNA libraries carrying sample barcodes and UMIs were produced by 5'RACE using constant-segment primers. TCRdb recomputed calls from the 5' RACE reads with MiXCR, one row per CDR3 protein. The repertoire has approximately 35,000 distinct CDR3 sequences, around 21% of them found once; the top ten carry approximately 1.5%. The sample comes from a study of T-cell memory formation after mild COVID-19. Whole-study findings and limits: Among CD4+ contracting clones, most were CM and EM, and CD8+ ones EMRA.

This CDR3 has 16 residues. Unmatched junction bases numbered 3, after V lost 3 bases and J lost 4 bases. CDR1 and CDR2 (germline): SGDLS, YYNGEE. The rearrangement joins TRBV9 to TRBJ2-1; 14 nucleotides agree with TRBD2. The TCR originated in an adult who had mild COVID-19 (a few samples of this study predate the infection). Cell type and time point are not known. The sequenced sample consisted of PBMCs or a T cell subset sorted from them (not recorded which). The CDR3 DNA reads as TGTGCCAGCAGCGAGACTAGCGGGGGGGATTACAATGAGCAGTTCTTC. Its protein is CASSETSGGDYNEQFF.